This TCR beta chain was retrieved from a study of OX40 agonist ivuxolimab in advanced cancers. Study as a whole: It was ivuxolimab, an agonistic anti-OX40 (CD134) antibody, that patients were treated with. Study-wide points: Those patients achieving a partial response at 0.1-3.0 mg/kg showed among the lowest clonal expansion.

Points on this clone: Its target is not known.

Germline V gives CDR1 MDHEN, CDR2 SYDVKM. The CDR3 runs 14 residues. Cycle 7 day 1, cycle 4 day 1, and baseline were the timepoints at which blood was sampled. Profiling relied on immunoSEQ multiplex PCR, and the TCRdb table lists in-frame clones only, not all of them. Counted here are around 28,000 clones, 87% occurring once; the ten biggest clones make up roughly 15%. The clonotype originates from an adult with an advanced solid tumor such as melanoma, head and neck, liver or kidney cancer. The sample consisted of CD4+ or CD8+ T cells sorted from blood, taken in a trial of the OX40 agonist ivuxolimab. The chain links TRBV28 to TRBJ2-5; D is uncertain. The DNA end is more similar to TRBJ2-7, so the J call may be wrong. CDR3 DNA sequence: TGTGCCAGCAGTTTATCTGGCGCTCCCTACGAGCAGTACTTC. This codes for CASSLSGAPYEQYF.